This TCR beta chain was retrieved from a study of blood T cell repertoires in COVID-19. The method was immunoSEQ multiplex PCR; TCRdb's version includes in-frame clones alone and lacks a portion of them. The table lists some 200,000 clones, around 81% of them singletons, with 6% to 7.5% in the top ten. This TCR came from a woman in her forties with acute COVID-19. The sample comprised PBMCs or T cells enriched from blood (not recorded which).

In nucleotides, the CDR3 is TGTGCCAGTAGCCCCGGCGGGGGTAGCAATCAGCCCCAGCATTTT. It codes for CASSPGGGSNQPQHF. V gene TRBV19 combines with J gene TRBJ1-5, with a weak D call TRBD1 (5 bases). From germline, CDR1 is LNHDA and CDR2 SQIVND (reference sequence). Trimming removed 6 bases from V and 0 bases from J, with 12 bases in between. The CDR3 spans 15 residues.